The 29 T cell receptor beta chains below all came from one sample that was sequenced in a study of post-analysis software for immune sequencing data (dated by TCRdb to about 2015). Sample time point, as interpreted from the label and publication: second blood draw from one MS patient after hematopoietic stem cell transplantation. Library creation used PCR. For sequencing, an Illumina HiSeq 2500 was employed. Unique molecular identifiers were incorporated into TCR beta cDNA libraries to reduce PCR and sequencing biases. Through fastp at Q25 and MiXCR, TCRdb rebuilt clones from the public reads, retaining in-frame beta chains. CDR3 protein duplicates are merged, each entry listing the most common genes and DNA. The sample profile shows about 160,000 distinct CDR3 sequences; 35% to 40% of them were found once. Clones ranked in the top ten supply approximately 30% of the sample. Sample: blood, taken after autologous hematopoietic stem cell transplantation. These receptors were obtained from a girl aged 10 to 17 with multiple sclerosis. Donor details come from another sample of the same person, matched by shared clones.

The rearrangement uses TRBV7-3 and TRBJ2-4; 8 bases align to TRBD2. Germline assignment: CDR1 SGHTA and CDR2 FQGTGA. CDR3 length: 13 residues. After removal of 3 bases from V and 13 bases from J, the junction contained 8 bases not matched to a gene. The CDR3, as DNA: TGTGCCAGCAGCTTTGGGACTAGGGCCCAGCAGTACTTC. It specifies CASSFGTRAQQYF.

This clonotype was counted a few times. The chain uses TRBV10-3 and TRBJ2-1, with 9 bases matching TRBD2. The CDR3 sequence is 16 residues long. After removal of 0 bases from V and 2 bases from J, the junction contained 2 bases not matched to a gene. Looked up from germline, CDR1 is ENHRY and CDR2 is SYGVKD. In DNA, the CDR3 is TGTGCCATCAGTGAGTCAATAGCGGGAGCCTACAATGAGCAGTTCTTC. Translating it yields CAISESIAGAYNEQFF.

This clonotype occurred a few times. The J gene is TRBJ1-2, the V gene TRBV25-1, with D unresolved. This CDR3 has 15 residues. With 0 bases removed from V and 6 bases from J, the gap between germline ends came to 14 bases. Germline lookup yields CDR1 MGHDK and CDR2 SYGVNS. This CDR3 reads CASSEYVPRENGYTF. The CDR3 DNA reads TGTGCCAGCAGTGAATATGTTCCGAGGGAGAATGGCTACACCTTC.

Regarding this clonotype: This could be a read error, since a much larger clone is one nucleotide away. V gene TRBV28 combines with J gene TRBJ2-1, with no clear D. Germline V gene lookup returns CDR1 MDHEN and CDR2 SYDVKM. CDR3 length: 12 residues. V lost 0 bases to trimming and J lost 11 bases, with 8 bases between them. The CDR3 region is CASSLWGNKQFF. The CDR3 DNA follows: TGTGCCAGCAGTTTATGGGGGAATAAGCAGTTCTTC. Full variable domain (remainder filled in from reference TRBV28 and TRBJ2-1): DVKVTQSSRYLVKRTGEKVFLECVQDMDHENMFWYRQDPGLGLRLIYFSYDVKMKEKGDIPEGYSVSREKKERFSLILESASTNQTSMYLCASSLWGNKQFFGPGTRLTVL.

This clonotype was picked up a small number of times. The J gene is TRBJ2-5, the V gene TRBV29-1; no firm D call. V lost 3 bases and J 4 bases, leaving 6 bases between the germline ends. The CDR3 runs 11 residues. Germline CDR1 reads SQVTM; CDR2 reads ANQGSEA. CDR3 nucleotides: TGCAGCGTTGAGGTAGGAGAGACCCAGTACTTC. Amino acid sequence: CSVEVGETQYF.

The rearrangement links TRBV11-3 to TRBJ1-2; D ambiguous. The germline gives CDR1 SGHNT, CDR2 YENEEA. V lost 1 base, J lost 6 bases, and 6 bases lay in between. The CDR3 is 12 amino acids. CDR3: CASSLAADGYTF. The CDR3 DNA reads TGTGCCAGCAGCTTAGCTGCGGATGGCTACACCTTC.

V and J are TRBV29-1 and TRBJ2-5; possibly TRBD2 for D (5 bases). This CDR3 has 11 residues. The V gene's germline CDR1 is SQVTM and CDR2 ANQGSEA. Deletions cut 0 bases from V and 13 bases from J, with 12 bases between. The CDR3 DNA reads TGCAGCGTTGAAGACCGTGGTCTAGCGTACTTC. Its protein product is CSVEDRGLAYF. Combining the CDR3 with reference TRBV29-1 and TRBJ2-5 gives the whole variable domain SAVISQKPSRDICQRGTSLTIQCQVDSQVTMMFWYRQQPGQSLTLIATANQGSEATYESGFVIDKFPISRPNLTFSTLTVSNMSPEDSSIYLCSVEDRGLAYFGPGTRLLVL.

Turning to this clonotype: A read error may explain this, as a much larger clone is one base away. The CDR3 region has the DNA TGTGCCAGCACCCCAACAGGGGACTATGGCCACACCTTC. Translation gives CASTPTGDYGHTF. This chain links TRBV6-5 with TRBJ1-2; TRBD1 agrees at 7 bases. Germline assignment: CDR1 MNHEY and CDR2 SVGAGI. CDR3 size: 13 residues.

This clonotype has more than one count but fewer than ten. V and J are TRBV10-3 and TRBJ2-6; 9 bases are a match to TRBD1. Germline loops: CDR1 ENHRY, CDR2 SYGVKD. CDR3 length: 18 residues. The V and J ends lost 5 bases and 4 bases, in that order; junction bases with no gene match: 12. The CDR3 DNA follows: TGTGCCATCAGTTCCCATTTACAGGGGGCTAAGGGGGCCAACGTCCTGACTTTC. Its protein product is CAISSHLQGAKGANVLTF.

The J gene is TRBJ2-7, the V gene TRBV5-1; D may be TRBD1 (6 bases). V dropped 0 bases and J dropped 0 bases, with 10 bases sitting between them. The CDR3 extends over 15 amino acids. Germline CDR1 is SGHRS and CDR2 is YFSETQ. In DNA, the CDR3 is TGCGCCAGCAGCTTGGTGCAGGGGCGCTCCTACGAGCAGTACTTC. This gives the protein CASSLVQGRSYEQYF.

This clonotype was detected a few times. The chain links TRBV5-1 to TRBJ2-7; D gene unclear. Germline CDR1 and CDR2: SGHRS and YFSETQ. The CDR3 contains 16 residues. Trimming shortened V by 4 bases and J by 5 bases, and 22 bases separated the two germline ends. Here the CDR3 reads CASSPRTAYLSHEQYF. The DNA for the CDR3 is TGCGCCAGCAGCCCTAGGACCGCTTACTTATCCCACGAGCAGTACTTC.

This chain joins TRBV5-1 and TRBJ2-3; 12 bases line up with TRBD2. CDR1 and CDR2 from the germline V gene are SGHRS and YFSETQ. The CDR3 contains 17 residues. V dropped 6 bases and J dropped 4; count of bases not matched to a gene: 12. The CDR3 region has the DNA TGCGCCAGCATGGTGGGGAAGACTAGCGGGAGCGCAGATACGCAGTATTTT. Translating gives CASMVGKTSGSADTQYF.

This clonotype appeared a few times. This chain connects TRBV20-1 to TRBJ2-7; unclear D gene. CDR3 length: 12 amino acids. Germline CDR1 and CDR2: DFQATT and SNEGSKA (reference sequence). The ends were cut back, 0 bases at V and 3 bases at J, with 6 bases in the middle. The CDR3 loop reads CSAREAIYEQYF. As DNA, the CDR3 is TGCAGTGCTAGAGAAGCGATCTACGAGCAGTACTTC.

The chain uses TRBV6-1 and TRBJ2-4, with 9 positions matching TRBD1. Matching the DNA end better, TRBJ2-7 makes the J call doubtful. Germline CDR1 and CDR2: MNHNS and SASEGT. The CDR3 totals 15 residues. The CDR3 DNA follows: TGTGCCAGCAGTGAAACCGGACAGGGGAACTACGAGCAGTACTTC. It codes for CASSETGQGNYEQYF.

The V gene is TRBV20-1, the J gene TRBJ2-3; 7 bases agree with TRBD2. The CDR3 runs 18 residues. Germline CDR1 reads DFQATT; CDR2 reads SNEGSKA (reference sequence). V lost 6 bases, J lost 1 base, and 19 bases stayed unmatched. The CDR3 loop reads CSAEPGWAGVKGTDTQYF. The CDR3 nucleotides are TGCAGTGCGGAACCAGGTTGGGCGGGAGTAAAGGGCACAGATACGCAGTATTTT.

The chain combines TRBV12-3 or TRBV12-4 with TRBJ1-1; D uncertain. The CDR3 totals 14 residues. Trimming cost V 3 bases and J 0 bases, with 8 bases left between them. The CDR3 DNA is TGTGCCAGCAGTTTTTTCAGCATGAACACTGAAGCTTTCTTT. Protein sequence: CASSFFSMNTEAFF.

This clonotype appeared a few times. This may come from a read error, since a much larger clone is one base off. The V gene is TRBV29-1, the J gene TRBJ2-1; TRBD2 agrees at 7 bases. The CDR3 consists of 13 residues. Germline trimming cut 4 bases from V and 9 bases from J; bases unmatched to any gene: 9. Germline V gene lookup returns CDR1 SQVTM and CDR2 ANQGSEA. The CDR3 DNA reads TGCAGCGTTGGCCGGGCGGGAGCGCGTGAGCAGTTCTTC. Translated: CSVGRAGAREQFF.

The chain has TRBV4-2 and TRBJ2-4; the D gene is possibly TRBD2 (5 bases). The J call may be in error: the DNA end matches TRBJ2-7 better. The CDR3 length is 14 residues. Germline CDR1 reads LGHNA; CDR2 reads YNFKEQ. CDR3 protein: CASSQGGLEYEQYF. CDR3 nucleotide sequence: TGTGCCAGCAGCCAAGGAGGACTCGAATACGAGCAGTACTTC.

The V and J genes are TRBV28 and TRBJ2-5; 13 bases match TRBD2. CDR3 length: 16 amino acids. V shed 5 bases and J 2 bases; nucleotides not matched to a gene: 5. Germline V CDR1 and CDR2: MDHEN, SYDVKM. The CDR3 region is CASSTGLAGVQETQYF. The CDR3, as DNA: TGTGCCAGCAGTACCGGACTAGCGGGAGTTCAAGAGACCCAGTACTTC.

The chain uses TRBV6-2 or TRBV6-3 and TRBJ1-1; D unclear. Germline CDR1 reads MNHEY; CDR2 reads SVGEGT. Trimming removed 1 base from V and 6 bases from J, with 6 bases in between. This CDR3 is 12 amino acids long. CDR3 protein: CASSYLFAEAFF. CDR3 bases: TGTGCCAGCAGTTACTTGTTTGCTGAAGCTTTCTTT.

CDR3 DNA sequence: TGTGCCAGCAGCTTAGGGGGGCGGGATTTGTGGAGTGAGCAGTTCTTC. Protein product: CASSLGGRDLWSEQFF. The chain employs TRBV7-8 and TRBJ2-1; the D gene could be TRBD1 or TRBD2 (6 bases each). The CDR3 sequence is 16 residues long. The germline V gene encodes CDR1 SGHVS and CDR2 FQNEAQ. V shed 1 base and J shed 9 bases, with 19 bases lying between them.

CDR3 sequence reads: CASSQDMASYEYTF. CDR3 nucleotide sequence: TGCGCCAGCAGCCAAGATATGGCTTCTTACGAGTACACCTTC. The V and J genes are TRBV4-3 and TRBJ1-2; D call uncertain. V was shortened by 0 bases and J by 11 bases, with 16 bases between the two germline ends. The CDR3 extends over 14 amino acids. CDR1 and CDR2 from the germline V gene are LGHNA and YSLEER.

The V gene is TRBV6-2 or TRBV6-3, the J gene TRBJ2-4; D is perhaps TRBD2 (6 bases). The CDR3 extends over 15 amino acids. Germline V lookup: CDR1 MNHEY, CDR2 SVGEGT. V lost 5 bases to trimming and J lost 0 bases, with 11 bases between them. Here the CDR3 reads CASSPRGLAKNIQYF. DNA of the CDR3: TGTGCCAGCAGTCCAAGGGGACTAGCCAAAAACATTCAGTACTTC.

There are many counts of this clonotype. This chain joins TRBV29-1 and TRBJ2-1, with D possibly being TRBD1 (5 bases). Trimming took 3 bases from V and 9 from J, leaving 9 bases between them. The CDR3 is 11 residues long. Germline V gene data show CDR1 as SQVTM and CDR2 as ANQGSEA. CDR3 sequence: CSVDRGSEQFF. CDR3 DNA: TGCAGCGTTGATAGGGGTAGTGAGCAGTTCTTC.

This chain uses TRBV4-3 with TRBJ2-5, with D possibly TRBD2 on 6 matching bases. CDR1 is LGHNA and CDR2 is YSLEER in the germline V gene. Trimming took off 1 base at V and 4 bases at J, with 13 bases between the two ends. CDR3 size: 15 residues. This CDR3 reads CASSQVEGAGETQYF. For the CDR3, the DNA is TGCGCCAGCAGCCAAGTTGAGGGAGCGGGAGAGACCCAGTACTTC.

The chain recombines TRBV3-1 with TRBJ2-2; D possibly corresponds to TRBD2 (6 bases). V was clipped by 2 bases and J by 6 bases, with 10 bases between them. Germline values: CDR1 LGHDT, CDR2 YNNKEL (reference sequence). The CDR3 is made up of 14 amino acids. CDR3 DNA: TGTGCCAGCAGCCAACTAGCGAGAGCCGGGGAGCTGTTTTTT. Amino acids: CASSQLARAGELFF.

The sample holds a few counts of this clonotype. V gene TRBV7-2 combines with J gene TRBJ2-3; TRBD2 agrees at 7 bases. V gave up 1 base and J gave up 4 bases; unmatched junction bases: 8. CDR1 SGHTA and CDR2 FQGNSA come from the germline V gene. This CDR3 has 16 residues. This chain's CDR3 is CASSLGPASGSDTQYF. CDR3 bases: TGTGCCAGCAGCTTAGGTCCGGCTAGCGGATCAGATACGCAGTATTTT.

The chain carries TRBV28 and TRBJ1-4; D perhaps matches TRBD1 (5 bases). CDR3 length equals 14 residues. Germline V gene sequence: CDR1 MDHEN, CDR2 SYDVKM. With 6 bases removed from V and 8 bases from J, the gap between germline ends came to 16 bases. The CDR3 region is CASRLQGVLEKLFF. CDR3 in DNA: TGTGCCAGCAGACTCCAGGGAGTTCTGGAAAAACTGTTTTTT.

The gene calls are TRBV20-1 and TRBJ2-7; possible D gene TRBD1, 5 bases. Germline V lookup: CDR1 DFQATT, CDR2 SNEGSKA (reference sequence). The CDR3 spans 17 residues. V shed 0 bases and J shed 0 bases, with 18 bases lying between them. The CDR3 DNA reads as TGCAGTGCTAGAGAGGGGCCAGGCCGGAGTAGCTCCTACGAGCAGTACTTC. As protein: CSAREGPGRSSSYEQYF.